This TCR beta chain emerged from a study of cytomegalovirus exposure and HLA in healthy donors. Across the study: Sequencing of about 200 million T cells in an earlier analysis found more than 100 million unique TCR beta sequences. Study observations and caveats: Productive rates of about 87% or about 30% were seen for most TCR beta V segments in an earlier analysis. TCR beta V- and J-gene trimming, according to a later analysis, was linked to a missense DCLRE1C variant.

Details on this clone: Its target is not known.

This PCR relied on a set of 60 Vbeta primers and 13 Jbeta primers. Per the original data handling: Later, an analysis found about 83 million unique TCR beta chains, and approximately 10 million of these were shared. Generated by immunoSEQ multiplex PCR, the TCRdb table keeps only in-frame clones and is missing some. The D gene and trimming were derived from the DNA, and the V and J assignments and clone size from that table. The repertoire holds about 60,000 clones, with over 75% as singletons. V dropped 5 bases and J dropped 4; count of bases not matched to a gene: 11. The CDR3 is 15 amino acids. Germline lookup yields CDR1 GTSNPN and CDR2 SVGIG (reference sequence).

This TCR was recovered from a man between 18 and 35 years old in good health and CMV-seronegative. The sequencing input was PBMCs. The chain is built from TRBV30 and TRBJ1-5, with 7 bases aligning to TRBD1. CDR3 residues: CAWEAKTGPNQPQHF. In DNA form, the CDR3 reads TGTGCCTGGGAAGCCAAGACAGGGCCGAATCAGCCCCAGCATTTT.